The 16 T cell receptor beta chains reported below all come from one sample, sequenced in a study of glioma-infiltrating T cells (dated by TCRdb to about 2016). Instrument used: Illumina MiSeq. TCR alpha and beta CDR3 regions were amplified with the iRepertoire nested amplicon-rescue multiplex PCR (arm-PCR) platform from RNA. TCRdb reworked the public reads: Q25 trimming with fastp, MiXCR clone assembly, productive beta chains retained. Records with the same CDR3 protein are collapsed into one entry carrying the most frequent genes and DNA. A total of 170,000 or so distinct CDR3 sequences appear in this sample, around 40% of them only once. Around 5% of the sample is in the top ten clones. The specimen was glioma tissue, nonneoplastic brain tissue, or PBMCs (not recorded which). The receptor source for this set is a human donor with low-grade glioma or glioblastoma, undergoing nonglioma brain surgery, or in good health (not recorded which).

The V and J genes are TRBV6-5 and TRBJ1-4; 7 bases are shared with TRBD1. The CDR3 has 10 amino acids. Germline CDR1 and CDR2: MNHEY and SVGAGI. V dropped 8 bases and J dropped 17; count of bases not matched to a gene: 8. CDR3 residues: CASSTGTAFF. In nucleotides, the CDR3 is TGTGCCAGCTCCACCGGGACAGCATTTTTT.

A remark on this clonotype: A single base separates this from a much larger clone, so it may be a read error. J is TRBJ1-2 and V is TRBV19; D possibly corresponds to TRBD1 (5 bases). Germline lookup yields CDR1 LNHDA and CDR2 SQIVND (reference sequence). Deletions cut 11 bases from V and 11 bases from J, with 18 bases between. The length of the CDR3 is 11 residues. The CDR3 DNA sequence: TGTGCCGCGCAAAGGGGCGGCCATTACACCTTC. It yields the protein CAAQRGGHYTF.

This clonotype has a count of ten or more. The V and J genes are TRBV6-1 and TRBJ2-7, with D perhaps matching TRBD1 (6 bases). CDR1 and CDR2 (germline): MNHNS, SASEGT. The V end lost 7 bases, the J end lost 5 bases, and 15 bases lay between the germline ends. The CDR3 covers 13 residues. The CDR3 sequence is CASKRRGIDEQYF. In nucleotides, the CDR3 is TGTGCCAGCAAGAGAAGGGGGATCGACGAGCAGTACTTC.

The rearrangement joins TRBV29-1 to TRBJ2-7; TRBD1 matches 8 bases. Germline CDR1 reads SQVTM; CDR2 reads ANQGSEA. The CDR3 loop spans 15 amino acids. The V gene end was trimmed by 5 bases and the J gene end by 0 bases; junction bases not matched to a gene: 9. The CDR3 coding sequence is TGCAGCGTTAAGACCCCCGGGACAGGCTCCTACGAGCAGTACTTC. Translated, it gives CSVKTPGTGSYEQYF.

V is TRBV19 and J is TRBJ2-1; tentatively, D is TRBD2 (6 bases). Germline values: CDR1 LNHDA, CDR2 SQIVND (reference sequence). There are 15 residues in the CDR3. V dropped 4 bases and J dropped 4 bases, with 14 bases sitting between them. CDR3 amino acids: CASSKGTGAYNEQFF. The CDR3 DNA sequence: TGTGCCAGTAGTAAGGGGACTGGAGCTTACAATGAGCAGTTCTTC. Full variable domain (rest looked up from reference TRBV19 and TRBJ2-1): DGGITQSPKYLFRKEGQNVTLSCEQNLNHDAMYWYRQDPGQGLRLIYYSQIVNDFQKGDIAEGYSVSREKKESFPLTVTSAQKNPTAFYLCASSKGTGAYNEQFFGPGTRLTVL.

The table lists this clonotype with many counts. V gene TRBV29-1 combines with J gene TRBJ2-7; D unclear. Germline V gene data show CDR1 as SQVTM and CDR2 as ANQGSEA. The CDR3 contains 11 residues. V was trimmed by 3 bases and J by 4 bases, leaving 7 bases between them. The CDR3 loop reads CSVDTAYEQYF. CDR3 nucleotides: TGCAGCGTTGATACAGCGTACGAGCAGTACTTC.

Note on this clonotype: One junction end disagrees with the germline gene, perhaps due to a read error. The chain couples TRBV4-1 to TRBJ2-7; D gene unclear. CDR3 length: 12 residues. Germline V CDR1 and CDR2: MGHRA, YSYEKL. CDR3 sequence (DNA): TGCGCCAGCAGTAGGGTAGGCTACAAGCAGTACTTC. It yields the protein CASSRVGYKQYF.

This clonotype was detected ten times or more. The chain links TRBV6-1 to TRBJ2-5, with D perhaps TRBD1 or TRBD2 (5 bases each). V was cut by 8 bases and J by 5 bases, with 15 bases left in between. Germline V gene data show CDR1 as MNHNS and CDR2 as SASEGT. The CDR3 has 13 amino acids. In DNA, the CDR3 is TGTGCCAGCCTAGGGACCGCCGGGGAGACCCAGTACTTC. Amino acids: CASLGTAGETQYF.

This clonotype was recorded many times. The chain employs TRBV27 and TRBJ2-7, with TRBD2 matching 7 bases. The CDR3 has 13 amino acids. Per the germline V gene, CDR1 is MNHEY and CDR2 is SMNVEV (reference sequence). The trim removed 5 bases at V and 4 bases at J, leaving 5 bases unmatched. CDR3 nucleotides: TGTGCCAGCAGTCCAGCGGGACTATACGAGCAGTACTTC. It translates to CASSPAGLYEQYF.

This clonotype was detected a few times. The chain is built from TRBV7-9 and TRBJ2-1, with D hard to call. The CDR3 runs to 12 residues. V was pared by 4 bases and J by 10 bases, with 11 bases between. In germline, CDR1 is SEHNR, CDR2 FQNEAQ (reference sequence). In nucleotides, the CDR3 is TGTGCCAGCAGCTACCCCCAAGAGGAGCAGTTCTTC. Its translation is CASSYPQEEQFF.

Points on this clonotype: This may come from a read error, since a much larger clone is one base off. J is TRBJ2-1 and V is TRBV20-1, with 8 bases lining up with TRBD2. Germline V gives CDR1 DFQATT, CDR2 SNEGSKA (reference sequence). This CDR3 comprises 16 residues. V trimming: 5 bases; J trimming: 7 bases; junction bases outside the gene matches: 16. The CDR3 reads CSAPFSAGRAGNEQFF. Written as DNA, the CDR3 is TGCAGTGCTCCCTTCTCTGCCGGGAGGGCCGGTAATGAGCAGTTCTTC.

In its sample, this clonotype was seen a few times. The chain uses TRBV19 and TRBJ2-2, with 9 bases identical to TRBD1. The length of the CDR3 is 15 residues. V shed 5 bases and J 7 bases; nucleotides not matched to a gene: 8. Germline-derived CDR1 and CDR2 are LNHDA and SQIVND (reference sequence). CDR3 protein: CASSGTGRSIGELFF. CDR3 coding DNA: TGTGCCAGTAGTGGGACAGGGAGGTCGATCGGGGAGCTGTTTTTT. Full variable domain (rest looked up from reference TRBV19 and TRBJ2-2): DGGITQSPKYLFRKEGQNVTLSCEQNLNHDAMYWYRQDPGQGLRLIYYSQIVNDFQKGDIAEGYSVSREKKESFPLTVTSAQKNPTAFYLCASSGTGRSIGELFFGEGSRLTVL.

The chain has TRBV5-1 and TRBJ1-1; D unresolved. The CDR3 loop spans 15 amino acids. Between the trimmed V and J ends, which lost 0 bases and 2 bases, there was a span of 11 bases. CDR1 is SGHRS and CDR2 is YFSETQ in the germline V gene. The CDR3: CASSLDVRHNTEAFF. CDR3 DNA sequence: TGCGCCAGCAGCTTGGATGTTCGTCACAACACTGAAGCTTTCTTT.

On this clonotype itself: This may come from a read error, since a much larger clone is one base off. The chain employs TRBV28 and TRBJ1-4; D is perhaps TRBD1 (6 bases). V was shortened by 3 bases and J by 9 bases, with 20 bases between the two germline ends. The CDR3 loop spans 16 amino acids. CDR1 and CDR2 from the germline V gene are MDHEN and SYDVKM. This CDR3 is CASSFYQTGFDKKLFF. The CDR3 bases are TGTGCCAGCAGTTTCTACCAAACAGGGTTTGATAAAAAACTGTTTTTT.

On this clonotype itself: Given a much more abundant clone one base away, this may be a read error. V gene TRBV28 combines with J gene TRBJ2-3, with 8 nucleotides matching TRBD1. Germline V gene data show CDR1 as MDHEN and CDR2 as SYDVKM. With V trimmed by 4 bases and J by 6 bases, 12 bases remained unmatched. The CDR3 length is 16 residues. CDR3 protein: CASSSPRWTGKDTQYF. In nucleotides, the CDR3 is TGTGCCAGCAGTTCCCCCCGCTGGACAGGGAAGGATACGCAGTATTTT.

Note on this clonotype: A junction end diverges from the germline sequence, so it may reflect a read error. The J gene is TRBJ2-7, the V gene TRBV12-3 or TRBV12-4; no definite D call. CDR3 size: 15 residues. CDR3 nucleotide sequence: TGTGCCAGAAGTTCCTCAGACTCGTTTCCCTACGAGCAGTACTTC. Its protein is CARSSSDSFPYEQYF.